Listed below are T cell receptor beta chains from one sample, sequenced in a study of beta chain features in type 1 diabetes. The repertoire was sequenced with immunoSEQ multiplex PCR; TCRdb's copy has only in-frame clones and lacks some. Here the sample spans 450,000 to 600,000 clones, about 29% being singletons. Sequenced sample: naive CD4+ T cells from blood. The receptors derive from a man aged 18 to 30 in good health. CDR3s include the opening cysteine and the closing phenylalanine or tryptophan. A D gene is named only where the DNA matches it firmly. Clone size appears in some rows only: once, few, many, or a class for an expanded clone.

size	D	J	V	CDR3	DNA
.	.	TRBJ2-2	TRBV30	CAWSVTRSYTGELFF	TGTGCCTGGAGTGTAACGAGGAGCTACACCGGGGAGCTGTTTTTT
.	.	TRBJ2-2	TRBV7-9	CASSLDRSTGELFF	TGTGCCAGCAGTTTAGACAGATCCACCGGGGAGCTGTTTTTT
few	.	TRBJ2-3	TRBV6-5	CASSYHNTDTQYF	TGTGCCAGCAGTTACCATAACACAGATACGCAGTATTTT
few	.	TRBJ2-5	TRBV30	CAWSRRKGQKETQYF	TGTGCCTGGAGTCGCCGAAAGGGGCAGAAAGAGACCCAGTACTTC
few	TRBD2	TRBJ2-5	TRBV18	CASQVGGREETQYF	TGTGCCAGCCAAGTTGGCGGGAGAGAGGAGACCCAGTACTTC
.	.	TRBJ2-3	TRBV10-3	CAISESQDTQYF	TGTGCCATCAGTGAGTCGCAGGATACGCAGTATTTT
.	TRBD2	TRBJ2-7	TRBV11-3	CASSLGAGETYEQYF	TGTGCCAGCAGCTTGGGAGCGGGAGAAACCTACGAGCAGTACTTC
.	.	TRBJ1-2	TRBV19	CASSISGWDYTF	TGTGCCAGTAGTATCAGTGGCTGGGACTACACCTTC
few	.	TRBJ2-3	TRBV30	CAWSVQGARDTQYF	TGTGCCTGGAGTGTACAAGGAGCTAGGGATACGCAGTATTTT
.	TRBD1	TRBJ2-7	TRBV25-1	CASPDPGQGTYEQYF	TGTGCCAGCCCCGACCCCGGACAGGGGACCTACGAGCAGTACTTC
.	TRBD1	TRBJ2-7	TRBV30	CAWSRDRDYEQYF	TGTGCCTGGTCCCGGGACAGAGACTACGAGCAGTACTTC
.	.	TRBJ2-3	TRBV30	CAWSLTLADTQYF	TGTGCCTGGAGTTTAACTTTAGCGGATACGCAGTATTTT
.	.	TRBJ2-3	TRBV30	CAWGVSRGFDTQYF	TGTGCCTGGGGCGTCTCTAGAGGGTTTGATACGCAGTATTTT
few	.	TRBJ1-2	TRBV15	CATSRDDRTNYGYTF	TGTGCCACCAGCAGAGACGACAGGACTAACTATGGCTACACCTTC
few	.	TRBJ2-5	TRBV15	CATSRGVLVETQYF	TGTGCCACCAGCAGAGGGGTGCTAGTGGAGACCCAGTACTTC
.	.	TRBJ2-6	TRBV30	CAWSVSRAGANVLTF	TGTGCCTGGAGTGTAAGCAGGGCCGGGGCCAACGTCCTGACTTTC
once	.	TRBJ1-1	TRBV29-1	CSVASVSKAEAFF	TGCAGCGTTGCGAGTGTTTCGAAAGCTGAAGCTTTCTTT
.	TRBD1	TRBJ1-1	TRBV29-1	CSVDRGMTEAFF	TGCAGCGTGGACAGGGGAATGACTGAAGCTTTCTTT
.	.	TRBJ2-5	TRBV5-1	CASSLANPQETQYF	TGCGCCAGCAGCTTGGCGAACCCCCAAGAGACCCAGTACTTC
.	.	TRBJ2-5	TRBV29-1	CSAKGGETQYF	TGCAGCGCAAAGGGCGGGGAGACCCAGTACTTC
.	.	TRBJ2-3	TRBV29-1	CSVVGAYTDTQYF	TGCAGCGTTGTAGGAGCGTACACAGATACGCAGTATTTT
.	TRBD2	TRBJ2-2	TRBV4-3	CASSQDLWTSGRGLLPGGELFF	TGCGCCAGCAGCCAAGATCTTTGGACTAGCGGGAGAGGCTTACTACCGGGCGGGGAGCTGTTTTTT
.	.	TRBJ2-1	TRBV9	CASSGLLNFNEQFF	TGTGCCAGCAGCGGACTTCTAAATTTCAATGAGCAGTTCTTC
.	.	TRBJ1-3	TRBV25-1	CASGVGGPPGNTIYF	TGTGCCAGCGGTGTTGGGGGCCCACCTGGAAACACCATATATTTT
.	TRBD2	TRBJ2-1	TRBV14	CASSPRTSGRDEQFF	TGTGCCAGCAGCCCCCGGACTAGCGGGAGGGATGAGCAGTTCTTC
few	TRBD1	TRBJ2-7	TRBV5-1	CASSLGTGPYEQYF	TGCGCCAGCAGCTTGGGGACAGGACCCTACGAGCAGTACTTC
few	.	TRBJ2-1	TRBV29-1	CSVGRYNEQFF	TGCAGCGTTGGACGGTACAATGAGCAGTTCTTC
few	.	TRBJ2-1	TRBV30	CAWSTLNFDEQFF	TGTGCCTGGAGCACGTTAAATTTTGATGAGCAGTTCTTC
few	.	TRBJ1-4	TRBV10-3	CASSRGINEKLFF	TGTGCCTCCTCACGGGGCATTAATGAAAAACTGTTTTTT
.	.	TRBJ1-4	TRBV29-1	CSVAPTGAGGEKLFF	TGCAGCGTTGCCCCCACCGGGGCCGGTGGTGAAAAACTGTTTTTT
.	TRBD2	TRBJ2-1	TRBV28	CASTSIGSGRHKNEQFF	TGTGCCAGCACCTCGATAGGAAGCGGGAGACATAAGAATGAGCAGTTCTTC
.	.	TRBJ2-7	TRBV7-9	CASSLNSYSYEQYF	TGTGCCAGCAGCTTAAACAGTTACTCCTACGAGCAGTACTTC
few	TRBD2	TRBJ2-1	TRBV30	CAYHSGSSYNEQFF	TGTGCCTACCACAGCGGGAGTTCCTACAATGAGCAGTTCTTC
once	.	TRBJ1-5	TRBV6-1	CASSPWGGSNQPQHF	TGTGCCAGCAGTCCTTGGGGGGGTAGCAATCAGCCCCAGCATTTT
.	.	TRBJ1-5	TRBV30	CAWSVGRGAQPQHF	TGTGCCTGGAGTGTTGGTCGTGGAGCTCAGCCCCAGCATTTT
.	.	TRBJ2-7	TRBV30	CAWSVRRKSYEQYF	TGTGCCTGGAGTGTACGCAGAAAATCCTACGAGCAGTACTTC
.	.	TRBJ2-1	TRBV6-5	CASSYFARSGEQFF	TGTGCCAGCAGTTACTTCGCTAGGTCGGGTGAGCAGTTCTTC
few	TRBD1	TRBJ1-5	TRBV29-1	CSVDFSTGGSRPQHF	TGCAGCGTTGATTTTTCCACAGGGGGTTCCCGGCCCCAGCATTTT
.	TRBD1	TRBJ1-1	TRBV6-5	CASRVQGAGTEAFF	TGTGCCAGCAGGGTACAGGGGGCGGGCACTGAAGCTTTCTTT
.	TRBD2	TRBJ2-7	TRBV7-2	CASSLGRENEQYF	TGTGCCAGCAGCTTAGGGCGGGAGAACGAGCAGTACTTC
once	TRBD2	TRBJ2-1	TRBV2	CATLREREGNEQFF	TGTGCCACCCTACGCGAGCGGGAGGGCAATGAGCAGTTCTTC
few	TRBD1	TRBJ2-1	TRBV10-1	CASSGGQGTYNEQFF	TGCGCCAGCAGTGGGGGACAGGGAACCTACAATGAGCAGTTCTTC
few	.	TRBJ2-6	TRBV7-2	CASSPWGYHSGANVLTF	TGTGCCAGCAGCCCCTGGGGCTACCACTCTGGGGCCAACGTCCTGACTTTC
.	.	TRBJ1-5	TRBV29-1	CSVGTDSNQPQHF	TGCAGCGTCGGGACGGATAGCAATCAGCCCCAGCATTTT
.	TRBD1	TRBJ2-1	TRBV11-1	CASSLVGTGINEQFF	TGTGCCAGCAGCTTAGTCGGGACAGGGATCAATGAGCAGTTCTTC
once	.	TRBJ2-7	TRBV5-1	CASSPLAKSSYEQYF	TGCGCCAGCAGCCCCTTAGCGAAGAGCTCCTACGAGCAGTACTTC
.	.	TRBJ2-2	TRBV6-1	CASSHTSPGELFF	TGTGCCAGCAGCCATACGAGTCCCGGGGAGCTGTTTTTT
few	.	TRBJ2-5	TRBV2	CASSPSEQETQYF	TGTGCCAGCTCTCCTTCCGAGCAAGAGACCCAGTACTTC
.	.	TRBJ2-3	TRBV5-1	CASRAGTSTDTQYF	TGCGCCAGCCGCGCGGGAACTAGCACAGATACGCAGTATTTT
few	TRBD2	TRBJ2-1	TRBV10-3	CAIRDSGRDGDEQFF	TGTGCCATCAGAGATAGCGGGAGGGACGGAGATGAGCAGTTCTTC
.	.	TRBJ1-2	TRBV29-1	CSVEETTVNYGYTF	TGCAGCGTTGAGGAGACTACAGTTAACTATGGCTACACCTTC
.	.	TRBJ2-3	TRBV29-1	CSAATSTDTQYF	TGCAGCGCCGCCACGAGCACAGATACGCAGTATTTT
.	.	TRBJ2-1	TRBV30	CALRRGIRISYNEQFF	TGTGCTCTGCGACGGGGGATAAGGATATCCTACAATGAGCAGTTCTTC
few	.	TRBJ2-5	TRBV15	CATSRLQDYRETQYF	TGTGCCACCAGCAGACTACAGGACTACCGGGAGACCCAGTACTTC
few	.	TRBJ2-1	TRBV11-2	CASSLDRGSYNEQFF	TGTGCCAGCAGCCTGGACCGAGGCTCCTACAATGAGCAGTTCTTC
.	.	TRBJ1-5	TRBV2	CASSEGTRGQPQHF	TGTGCCAGCAGTGAAGGGACCCGGGGTCAGCCCCAGCATTTT
.	.	TRBJ2-4	TRBV6-5	CASKTPGENIQYF	TGTGCCAGCAAAACGCCGGGAGAAAACATTCAGTACTTC
.	.	TRBJ2-4	TRBV28	CASSLERSLAKNIQYF	TGTGCCAGCAGTTTAGAGCGGTCGCTAGCCAAAAACATTCAGTACTTC
.	.	TRBJ1-1	TRBV29-1	CSVENSPGNTEAFF	TGCAGCGTTGAAAACAGCCCCGGGAACACTGAAGCTTTCTTT